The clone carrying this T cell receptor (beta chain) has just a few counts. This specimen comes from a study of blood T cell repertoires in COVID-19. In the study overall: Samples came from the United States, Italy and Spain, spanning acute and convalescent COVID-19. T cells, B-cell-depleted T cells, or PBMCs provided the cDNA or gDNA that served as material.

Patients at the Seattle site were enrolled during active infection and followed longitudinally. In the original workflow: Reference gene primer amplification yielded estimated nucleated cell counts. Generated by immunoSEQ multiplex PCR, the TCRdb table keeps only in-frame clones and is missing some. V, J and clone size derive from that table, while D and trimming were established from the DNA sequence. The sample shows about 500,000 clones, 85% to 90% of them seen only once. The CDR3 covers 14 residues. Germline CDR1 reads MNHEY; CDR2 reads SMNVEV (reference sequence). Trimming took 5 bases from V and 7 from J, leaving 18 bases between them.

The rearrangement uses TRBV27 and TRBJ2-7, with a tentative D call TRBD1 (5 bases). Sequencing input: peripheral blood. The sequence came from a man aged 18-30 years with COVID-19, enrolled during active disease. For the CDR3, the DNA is TGTGCCAGCAGTCCGCTTCAACAAGGGGCTGAGCAGTACTTC. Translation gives CASSPLQQGAEQYF.